The T cell receptor (beta chain) described here comes from a study of identical twins (dated by TCRdb to about 2016). Study-level background: To test whether fetal clonotypes persist, the study used deep sequencing on TCR alpha and beta repertoires from monozygotic twins, unrelated adults of various ages, and cord blood. To rule out contamination, the twin experiments were replicated at different times with different library preparation protocols.

The library was prepared using 5' RACE. Sequencing relied on an Illumina HiSeq 2000. Template switching added a universal primer binding site, and the final cDNA carried a unique molecular identifier that allowed TCR cDNA molecules to be counted accurately. Specific primers in the conserved constant-segment region were used to synthesize first-strand cDNA for the TCR alpha and beta chains. To control for contamination, every cDNA library was double barcoded, receiving both a SMART-Mk sample barcode and Illumina barcodes. TruSeq adapter sequences along with Illumina sample barcodes were introduced in two successive PCR steps. Sequencing of the TCR alpha and beta cDNA libraries was done on the Illumina HiSeq platform using custom primers. From the authors' description of their analysis: MiGEC was used to process raw reads and extract unique molecular identifiers, and MiXCR was used to find CDR3 positions. For each individual, recombination models were inferred using an EM algorithm with the repgenHMM and IGoR tools. Shared clonotype analysis was performed with the tcR package in R, normalizing sharing by the product of cloneset sizes. To study raw recombination free of thymic and clonal selection effects, out-of-frame nonproductive sequences were analyzed. TCRdb cleaned the public reads at Q25 with fastp, built clones with MiXCR and kept in-frame beta chains. For every CDR3 protein sequence, its rows merge into one entry that carries the most common genes and DNA. TCRdb assigned the V and J calls; the authors' analysis was not used. For this sample the table gives about 550,000 distinct CDR3 sequences, of which approximately 20% were detected only once. Jointly, the top ten make up roughly 0.5% of the sample.

What the research found in general, with its limitations: Because the same donors could not be followed over many years, the conclusions depended on cross-sectional statistical analysis. The excess sharing between twins in beta out-of-frame sequences was weaker because fewer shared sequences reduced the signal-to-noise ratio. Out-of-frame TCR alpha sharing in monozygotic twins was systematically underestimated by recombination models, whereas sharing between unrelated individuals was in agreement with the recombination models. Compared with coincidental sharing between unrelated individuals, out-of-frame TCR alpha sequences shared between twins showed an excess of sequences with low generation probability. Fewer insertions were carried by abundant cord blood beta clonotypes; a weaker similar trend was observed in young adult naive repertoires, while no such trend was observed in memory repertoires. Zero-insertion analyses could be partly confounded by invariant T cells such as MAIT and iNKT, although diverse VJ usage argued against such confounding for most clonotypes.

V was cut back by 3 bases and J by 2 bases, leaving a gap of 11 bases between them. CDR1 and CDR2, looked up from the germline V gene, are SGHAT and FQNNGV. The CDR3, from cysteine to phenylalanine, totals 15 residues. Only CDR3 DNA remains: 45 bases, in frame from the first base. All donors were healthy Caucasians. Three pairs of female monozygotic twins, all aged 18 to 29 years, made up the twin cohort. Positive isolation kits from Invitrogen were used to isolate the CD4+ and CD8+ T cell populations. This clonotype came up a few times. Its antigen is not yet known. No qualities accompany the bases; no much larger clone lies one base away. The same data also went into a second study, on yellow fever vaccine responses in identical twins. As described in the second report: The authors reported that the T cell response to vaccination in identical twins appeared partly convergent and partly personalized. Focusing on identical twins, the study followed the T cell clones that responded to the vaccine, and did so with precision.

This receptor was obtained from a woman in her late teens or twenties in good health. Sequencing was carried out using CD4+ T cells sorted from blood. Recombination linked TRBV11-2 to TRBJ2-1; the D gene assignment is ambiguous. CDR3 protein: CASSLLPSPYNEQFF. The DNA is as follows: TGTGCCAGCAGCTTGTTGCCCTCCCCCTACAATGAGCAGTTCTTC.